Shown below are 7 T cell receptor beta chains from a single sample sequenced in a study of Tregs in tolerant kidney transplant recipients. Clones were sequenced by immunoSEQ multiplex PCR, and TCRdb holds only the in-frame ones, with some missing. The table has about 240,000 clones, around 82% seen once. The material sequenced was CD4+ T cells from blood. These receptors were collected from a human donor in good health.

This clone was observed a handful of times. The rearrangement links TRBV4-1 to TRBJ1-6, with TRBD1 matching over 8 bases. The germline V gene has CDR1 MGHRA and CDR2 YSYEKL. V shed 2 bases and J 7 bases; nucleotides not matched to a gene: 4. This CDR3 is built from 15 residues. CDR3 coding DNA: TGCGCCAGCAGCCAACCGACAGGGGACAATTCACCCCTCCACTTT. Its translation: CASSQPTGDNSPLHF.

V is TRBV6-1 and J is TRBJ2-2; 7 nucleotides agree with TRBD1. The CDR3 runs 14 residues. Germline assignment: CDR1 MNHNS and CDR2 SASEGT. V lost 7 bases, J lost 1 base, and 3 bases stayed unmatched. CDR3 in DNA: TGTGCCAGCAACTGGGACAGGAACACCGGGGAGCTGTTTTTT. This encodes CASNWDRNTGELFF.

The DNA for the CDR3 is TGTGCCAGCAGCGTAGCCGGTAGCGCGGGGGAGCAGTACTTC. Its translation: CASSVAGSAGEQYF. The V and J genes are TRBV9 and TRBJ2-7, with a tentative D call TRBD2 (6 bases). The germline gives CDR1 SGDLS, CDR2 YYNGEE. The CDR3 loop spans 14 amino acids. V gave up 0 bases and J gave up 7 bases, with 14 bases separating them.

The genes are TRBV7-6 and TRBJ2-5; 10 nucleotides line up with TRBD1. The length of the CDR3 is 17 residues. Germline-derived CDR1 and CDR2 are SGHVS and FNYEAQ. V lost 3 bases and J lost 7; bases outside the gene matches: 14. The CDR3 sequence: CASSLTGGPPGWGTQYF. The CDR3 region has the DNA TGTGCCAGCAGCTTGACAGGGGGCCCGCCCGGATGGGGGACCCAGTACTTC.

This chain connects TRBV18 to TRBJ2-7; TRBD1 is a possible D gene (6 bases). The CDR3 has 14 residues. V dropped 0 bases and J dropped 3 bases, with 9 bases sitting between them. Germline values: CDR1 KGHSH, CDR2 LQKENI. The CDR3 sequence is CASSPPSGVYEQYF. CDR3 sequence (DNA): TGTGCCAGCTCACCACCATCAGGGGTCTACGAGCAGTACTTC.

This chain uses TRBV19 with TRBJ2-7; a weak D match, TRBD2 (5 bases). V gave up 2 bases and J gave up 0 bases, with 11 bases separating them. Germline V CDR1 and CDR2: LNHDA, SQIVND (reference sequence). This CDR3 is built from 15 residues. CDR3 residues: CASSIIGRDSYEQYF. The DNA of the CDR3 is TGTGCCAGTAGTATAATCGGACGGGACTCCTACGAGCAGTACTTC.

The V gene is TRBV7-3, the J gene TRBJ2-1; 9 bases agree with TRBD2. Trimming took 4 bases from V and 6 from J; bases not matched to a gene: 7. Germline CDR1 is SGHTA and CDR2 is FQGTGA. The CDR3 is 15 residues long. DNA of the CDR3: TGTGCCAGCAGCTCCTTTGCGGGGGGGCCCAATGAGCAGTTCTTC. Translating gives CASSSFAGGPNEQFF.